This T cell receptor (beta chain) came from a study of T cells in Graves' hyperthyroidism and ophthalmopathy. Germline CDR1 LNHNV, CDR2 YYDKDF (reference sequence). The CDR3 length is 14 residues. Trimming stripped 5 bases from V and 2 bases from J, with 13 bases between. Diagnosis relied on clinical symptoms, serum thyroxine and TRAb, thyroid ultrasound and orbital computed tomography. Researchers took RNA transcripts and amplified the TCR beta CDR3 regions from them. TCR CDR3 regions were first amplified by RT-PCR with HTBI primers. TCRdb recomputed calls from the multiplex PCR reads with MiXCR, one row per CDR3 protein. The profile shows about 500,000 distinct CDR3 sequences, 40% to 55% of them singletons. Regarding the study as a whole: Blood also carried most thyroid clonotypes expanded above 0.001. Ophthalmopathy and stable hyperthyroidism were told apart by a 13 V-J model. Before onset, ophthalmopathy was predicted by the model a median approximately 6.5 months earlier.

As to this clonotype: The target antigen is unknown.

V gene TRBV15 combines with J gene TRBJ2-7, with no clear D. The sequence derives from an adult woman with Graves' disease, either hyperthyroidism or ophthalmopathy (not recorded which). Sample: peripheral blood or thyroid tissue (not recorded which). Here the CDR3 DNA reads TGTGCCACCAGCCCCGCTGGGCTAGCCTACGAGCAGTACTTC. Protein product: CATSPAGLAYEQYF. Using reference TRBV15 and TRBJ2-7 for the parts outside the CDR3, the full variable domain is DAMVIQNPRYQVTQFGKPVTLSCSQTLNHNVMYWYQQKSSQAPKLLFHYYDKDFNNEADTPDNFQSRRPNTSFCFLDIRSPGLGDTAMYLCATSPAGLAYEQYFGPGTRLTVT.